One and the same sample provided the 11 T cell receptor beta chains below, sequenced in a study of graft-versus-host responses after intestinal transplantation. Repertoires were generated with immunoSEQ multiplex PCR, while TCRdb's copy carries only in-frame clones and drops some. The repertoire holds more than 9,500 clones, with about nine tenths as singletons. The time point was: postoperative day 105 after intestinal transplantation (dayNNNN = postoperative day). The material was PBMCs, obtained 105 days after intestinal transplantation. All receptors derive from a human patient who received an intestinal transplant, so some T cells may come from the graft donor.

On this clone itself: The missing conserved phenylalanine or tryptophan at the end of this CDR3 makes a read error likely. The rearrangement joins TRBV25-1 to TRBJ1-6; no firm D call. Germline V lookup: CDR1 MGHDK, CDR2 SYGVNS. V lost 3 bases to trimming and J lost 5 bases, with 14 bases between them. The length of the CDR3 is 16 residues. CDR3 sequence: CASSDRGVYDNSPLHL. Here the CDR3 DNA reads TGTGCCAGCAGTGACCGGGGTGTCTACGATAATTCACCCCTCCACCTT.

The gene calls are TRBV15 and TRBJ2-5; D ambiguous. Deletions cut 0 bases from V and 2 bases from J, with 10 bases between. The CDR3 runs to 15 residues. CDR1 is LNHNV and CDR2 is YYDKDF in the germline V gene (reference sequence). The CDR3 loop is CATSRDKGPQETQYF. The CDR3, as DNA: TGTGCCACCAGCAGAGATAAGGGTCCACAAGAGACCCAGTACTTC. The complete variable domain, with remaining parts taken from reference TRBV15 and TRBJ2-5, reads DAMVIQNPRYQVTQFGKPVTLSCSQTLNHNVMYWYQQKSSQAPKLLFHYYDKDFNNEADTPDNFQSRRPNTSFCFLDIRSPGLGDTAMYLCATSRDKGPQETQYFGPGTRLLVL.

The chain carries TRBV5-4 and TRBJ2-3; unclear D gene. The V end lost 0 bases, the J end lost 3 bases, and 17 bases lay between the germline ends. The germline V gene encodes CDR1 SGHNT and CDR2 YYREEE (reference sequence). CDR3 length: 17 residues. CDR3 sequence (DNA): TGTGCCAGCAGCTTGGGATCTATCTATGGTGGGACAGATACGCAGTATTTT. Translating gives CASSLGSIYGGTDTQYF. The variable domain in full, completed from reference TRBV5-4 and TRBJ2-3, reads ETGVTQSPTHLIKTRGQQVTLRCSSQSGHNTVSWYQQALGQGPQFIFQYYREEENGRGNFPPRFSGLQFPNYSSELNVNALELDDSALYLCASSLGSIYGGTDTQYFGPGTRLTVL.

This clone was recorded a few times. J is TRBJ2-7 and V is TRBV7-2; 7 bases map to TRBD2. Germline assignment: CDR1 SGHTA and CDR2 FQGNSA. The CDR3 has 14 residues. V shed 3 bases and J 3 bases; nucleotides not matched to a gene: 5. CDR3 region: CASSLGEGLYEQYF. CDR3 bases: TGTGCCAGCAGCTTGGGGGAGGGTCTCTACGAGCAGTACTTC.

The V call is TRBV5-1, the J call TRBJ2-1; TRBD1 matches 7 bases. The J segment lost 4 bases and the V segment lost 0 bases, leaving 4 bases of the junction unmatched. Per the germline V gene, CDR1 is SGHRS and CDR2 is YFSETQ. The CDR3 sequence is 15 residues long. CDR3 nucleotide sequence: TGCGCCAGCAGCTTGGGAAGGGGGCATTACAATGAGCAGTTCTTC. Protein product: CASSLGRGHYNEQFF.

The chain recombines TRBV7-9 with TRBJ1-1; D uncertain. The V and J ends lost 6 bases and 0 bases respectively, with 11 bases between them. From germline, CDR1 is SEHNR and CDR2 FQNEAQ (reference sequence). There are 14 residues in the CDR3. The CDR3 coding sequence is TGTGCCAGCAGGGATGAGACGGTGAACACTGAAGCTTTCTTT. This codes for CASRDETVNTEAFF.

The J gene is TRBJ2-3, the V gene TRBV5-6; no definite D call. Germline assignment: CDR1 SGHDT and CDR2 YYEEEE. Trimming cost V 0 bases and J 0 bases, with 8 bases left between them. The CDR3 totals 15 residues. The CDR3 DNA follows: TGTGCCAGCAGCTTGGATGCCCGCAGCACAGATACGCAGTATTTT. The encoded protein is CASSLDARSTDTQYF.

The V call is TRBV9, the J call TRBJ2-7, with D uncertain. V was clipped by 2 bases and J by 0 bases, with 12 bases between them. The CDR3 loop spans 15 amino acids. Germline loops: CDR1 SGDLS, CDR2 YYNGEE. The CDR3 spells CASSVGSSGSYEQYF. CDR3 in DNA: TGTGCCAGCAGCGTCGGAAGCTCGGGCTCCTACGAGCAGTACTTC.

The chain uses TRBV28 and TRBJ1-5; D gene ambiguous. V lost 5 bases and J 2 bases, leaving 7 bases between the germline ends. Germline CDR1 MDHEN, CDR2 SYDVKM. The CDR3 extends over 13 amino acids. DNA for the CDR3: TGTGCCAGCAGTCCCATCGGCAATCAGCCCCAGCATTTT. Translation gives CASSPIGNQPQHF.

This chain uses TRBV5-5 with TRBJ2-3; 9 bases are shared with TRBD1. V trimming: 2 bases; J trimming: 3 bases; junction bases outside the gene matches: 1. This CDR3 region has 14 residues. In germline, CDR1 is SGHKS, CDR2 YYEKEE (reference sequence). The CDR3 loop reads CASSFGQGTDTQYF. In DNA, the CDR3 is TGTGCCAGCAGCTTTGGACAGGGGACAGATACGCAGTATTTT.

The V gene is TRBV13, the J gene TRBJ2-7, with 14 bases identical to TRBD2. This CDR3 has 17 residues. V shed 4 bases and J 0 bases; nucleotides not matched to a gene: 5. CDR1 and CDR2 from the germline V gene are PRHDT and FYEKMQ (reference sequence). CDR3 in amino acids: CASSSRLAGGSSYEQYF. DNA for the CDR3: TGTGCCAGCAGCTCTCGACTAGCGGGGGGGAGCTCCTACGAGCAGTACTTC.